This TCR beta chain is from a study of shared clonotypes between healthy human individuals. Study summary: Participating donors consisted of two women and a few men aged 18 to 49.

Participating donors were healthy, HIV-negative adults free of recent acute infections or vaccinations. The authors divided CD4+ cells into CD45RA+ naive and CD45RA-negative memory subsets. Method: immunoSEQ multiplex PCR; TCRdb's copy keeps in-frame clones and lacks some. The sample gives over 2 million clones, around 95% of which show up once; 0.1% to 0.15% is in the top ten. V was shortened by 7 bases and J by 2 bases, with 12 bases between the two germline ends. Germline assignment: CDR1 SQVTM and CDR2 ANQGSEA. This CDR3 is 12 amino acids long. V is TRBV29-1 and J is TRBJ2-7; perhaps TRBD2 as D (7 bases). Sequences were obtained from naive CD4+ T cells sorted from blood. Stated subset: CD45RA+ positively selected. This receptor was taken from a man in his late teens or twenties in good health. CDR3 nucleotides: TGCAGCGCCCGCGGGGGCCCCTACGAGCAGTACTTC. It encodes CSARGGPYEQYF.